This T cell receptor (beta chain) was sequenced in a study of T cells after yellow fever vaccination. Study-level information: With SMART-Seq v4 Ultra Low Input, the fractions containing low cell numbers were prepared.

Deletions cut 4 bases from V and 0 bases from J, with 9 bases between. Looked up from germline, CDR1 is SGHTA and CDR2 is FQGNSA. This CDR3 is built from 14 residues. TCRdb re-derived calls from the 5' RACE reads in MiXCR, one entry per CDR3 protein. This sample has some 400,000 distinct CDR3 sequences; around a sixth occur once, and the top ten carry roughly a sixth. A word on this clonotype: The antigen is undetermined.

Overall study findings and caveats: Post-booster repertoires again held most primary-vaccination clones (about 95% CD4, 75% to 90% CD8).

This receptor was identified in a man aged 18-30 years who received the YFV17D yellow fever vaccine. Sample: PBMCs, taken before the yellow fever booster vaccination. The J gene is TRBJ1-1, the V gene TRBV7-2; D is undetermined. DNA for the CDR3: TGTGCCAGCAGCTCCCCCCGGGTGAACACTGAAGCTTTCTTT. Amino acid sequence: CASSSPRVNTEAFF.